This T cell receptor (beta chain) was documented in a study of blood T cell repertoires in COVID-19. The assay was immunoSEQ multiplex PCR, and TCRdb's table has in-frame clones only and misses some. The sample shows fewer than 350,000 clones, roughly nine tenths of them seen only once. This sequence was found in a woman under 40 with COVID-19, enrolled during active disease. Sequencing was performed on peripheral blood.

CDR3 sequence: CASSEVGVPYREQYF. CDR3 coding DNA: TGTGCCAGCAGTGAAGTCGGGGTACCCTATAGGGAGCAGTACTTC. The V gene is TRBV6-1, the J gene TRBJ2-7; a possible D gene is TRBD2 (5 bases). This CDR3 has 15 residues. The ends were cut back, 1 base at V and 7 bases at J, with 17 bases in the middle. Germline CDR1 is MNHNS and CDR2 is SASEGT.